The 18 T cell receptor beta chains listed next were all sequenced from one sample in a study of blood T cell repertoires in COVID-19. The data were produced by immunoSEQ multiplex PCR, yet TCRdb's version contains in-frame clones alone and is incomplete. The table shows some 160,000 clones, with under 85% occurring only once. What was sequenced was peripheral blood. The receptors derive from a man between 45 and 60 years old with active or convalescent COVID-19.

CDR3 DNA: TGTGCTAGTGGTAGGGGACAGGGGGCCCACTCATCAACTAATGAAAAACTGTTTTTT. Protein sequence: CASGRGQGAHSSTNEKLFF. This rearrangement joins TRBV12-5 to TRBJ1-4; 12 bases match TRBD1. V lost 5 bases and J lost 0; bases outside the gene matches: 10. Germline CDR1 is LGHNT and CDR2 is FRNRAP. CDR3 length: 19 amino acids.

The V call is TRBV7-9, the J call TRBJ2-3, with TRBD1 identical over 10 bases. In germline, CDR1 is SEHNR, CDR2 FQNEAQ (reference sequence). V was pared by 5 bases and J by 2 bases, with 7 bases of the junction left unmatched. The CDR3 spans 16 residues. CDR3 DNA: TGTGCCAGCAGCCCGGGACAGGGGCACCTCACAGATACGCAGTATTTT. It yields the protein CASSPGQGHLTDTQYF.

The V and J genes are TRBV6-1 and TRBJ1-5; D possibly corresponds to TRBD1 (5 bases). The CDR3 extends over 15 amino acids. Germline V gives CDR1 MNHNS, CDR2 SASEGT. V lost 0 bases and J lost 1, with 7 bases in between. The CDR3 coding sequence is TGTGCCAGCAGTGAAGCGGGACTAAGCAATCAGCCCCAGCATTTT. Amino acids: CASSEAGLSNQPQHF.

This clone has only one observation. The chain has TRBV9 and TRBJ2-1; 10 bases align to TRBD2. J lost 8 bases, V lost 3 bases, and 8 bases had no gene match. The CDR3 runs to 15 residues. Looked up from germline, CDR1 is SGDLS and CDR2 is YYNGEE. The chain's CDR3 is CASSASGSFSDEQFF. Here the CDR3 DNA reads TGTGCCAGCAGCGCTAGCGGGAGCTTCTCGGATGAGCAGTTCTTC.

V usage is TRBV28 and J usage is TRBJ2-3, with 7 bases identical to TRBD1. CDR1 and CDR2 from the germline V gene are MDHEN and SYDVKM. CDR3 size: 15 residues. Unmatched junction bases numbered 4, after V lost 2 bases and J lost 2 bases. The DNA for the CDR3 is TGTGCCAGCAGTTTACCGGGACAGAACACAGATACGCAGTATTTT. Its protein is CASSLPGQNTDTQYF.

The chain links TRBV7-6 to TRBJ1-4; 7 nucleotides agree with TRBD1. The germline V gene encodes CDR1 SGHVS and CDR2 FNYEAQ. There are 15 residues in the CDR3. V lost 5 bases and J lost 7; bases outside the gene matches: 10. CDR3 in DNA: TGTGCCAGCAGCCCAGGTCCAGGGGGGAGTGAAAAACTGTTTTTT. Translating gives CASSPGPGGSEKLFF. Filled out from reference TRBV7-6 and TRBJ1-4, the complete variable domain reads GAGVSQSPRYKVTKRGQDVALRCDPISGHVSLYWYRQALGQGPEFLTYFNYEAQQDKSGLPNDRFSAERPEGSISTLTIQRTEQRDSAMYRCASSPGPGGSEKLFFGSGTQLSVL.

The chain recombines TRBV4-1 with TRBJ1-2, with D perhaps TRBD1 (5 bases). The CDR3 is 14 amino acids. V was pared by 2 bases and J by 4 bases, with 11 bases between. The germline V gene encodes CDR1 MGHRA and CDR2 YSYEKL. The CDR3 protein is CASSQTGVTYGYTF. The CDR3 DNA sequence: TGCGCCAGCAGCCAAACGGGGGTAACCTATGGCTACACCTTC.

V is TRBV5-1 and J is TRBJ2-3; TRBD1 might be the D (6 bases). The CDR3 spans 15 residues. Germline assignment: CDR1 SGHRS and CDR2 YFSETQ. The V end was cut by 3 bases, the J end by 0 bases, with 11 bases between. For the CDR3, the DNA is TGCGCCAGCAGCTGGGGGACATTTAGCACAGATACGCAGTATTTT. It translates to CASSWGTFSTDTQYF.

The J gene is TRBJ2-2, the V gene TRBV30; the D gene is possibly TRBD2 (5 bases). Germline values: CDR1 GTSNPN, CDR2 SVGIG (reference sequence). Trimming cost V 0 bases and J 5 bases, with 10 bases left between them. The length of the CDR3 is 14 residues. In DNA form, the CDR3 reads TGTGCCTGGAGTGTACTATCGGGGACCGGGGAGCTGTTTTTT. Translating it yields CAWSVLSGTGELFF.

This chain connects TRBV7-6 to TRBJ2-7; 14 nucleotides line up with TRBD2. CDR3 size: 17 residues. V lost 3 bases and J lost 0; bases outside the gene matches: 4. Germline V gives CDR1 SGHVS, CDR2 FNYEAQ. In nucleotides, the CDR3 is TGTGCCAGCAGCTTTGCAGGGACTAGCGGGAGCTCCTACGAGCAGTACTTC. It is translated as CASSFAGTSGSSYEQYF. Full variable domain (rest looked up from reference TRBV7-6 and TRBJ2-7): GAGVSQSPRYKVTKRGQDVALRCDPISGHVSLYWYRQALGQGPEFLTYFNYEAQQDKSGLPNDRFSAERPEGSISTLTIQRTEQRDSAMYRCASSFAGTSGSSYEQYFGPGTRLTVT.

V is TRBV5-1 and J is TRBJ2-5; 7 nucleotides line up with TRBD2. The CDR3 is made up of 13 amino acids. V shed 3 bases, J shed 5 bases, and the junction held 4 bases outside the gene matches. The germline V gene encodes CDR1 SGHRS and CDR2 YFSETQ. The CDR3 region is CASSWGGLETQYF. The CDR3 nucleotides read TGCGCCAGCAGCTGGGGGGGACTTGAGACCCAGTACTTC.

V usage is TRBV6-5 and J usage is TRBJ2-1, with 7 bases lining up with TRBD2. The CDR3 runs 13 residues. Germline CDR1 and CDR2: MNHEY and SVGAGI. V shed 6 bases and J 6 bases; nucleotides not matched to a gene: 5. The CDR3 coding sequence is TGTGCCAGCAGGTCTAGCGGACTCAATGAGCAGTTCTTC. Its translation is CASRSSGLNEQFF.

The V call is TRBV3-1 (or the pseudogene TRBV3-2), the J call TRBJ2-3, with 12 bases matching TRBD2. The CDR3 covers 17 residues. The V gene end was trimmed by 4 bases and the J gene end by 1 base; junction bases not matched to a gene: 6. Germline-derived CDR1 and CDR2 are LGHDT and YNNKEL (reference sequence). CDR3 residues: CASSRPRTSGGTDTQYF. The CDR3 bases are TGTGCCAGCAGCCGCCCCCGGACTAGCGGGGGCACAGATACGCAGTATTTT.

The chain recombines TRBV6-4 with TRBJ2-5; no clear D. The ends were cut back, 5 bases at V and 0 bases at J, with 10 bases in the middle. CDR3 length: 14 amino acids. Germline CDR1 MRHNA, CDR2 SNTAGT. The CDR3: CASSPLRDQETQYF. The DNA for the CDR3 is TGTGCCAGCAGTCCCCTACGGGACCAAGAGACCCAGTACTTC.

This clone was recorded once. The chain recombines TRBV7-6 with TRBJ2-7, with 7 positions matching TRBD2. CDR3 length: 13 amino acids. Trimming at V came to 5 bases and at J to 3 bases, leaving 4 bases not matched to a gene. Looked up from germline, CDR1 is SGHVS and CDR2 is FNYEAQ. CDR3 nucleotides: TGTGCCAGCAGCGGGGGGGTGGGCTACGAGCAGTACTTC. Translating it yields CASSGGVGYEQYF.

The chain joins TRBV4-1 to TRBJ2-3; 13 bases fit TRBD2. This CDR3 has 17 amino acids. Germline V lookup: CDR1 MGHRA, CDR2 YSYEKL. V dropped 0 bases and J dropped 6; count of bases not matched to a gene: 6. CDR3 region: CASSQDRGLAGLDTQYF. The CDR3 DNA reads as TGCGCCAGCAGCCAAGATCGGGGACTAGCGGGATTGGATACGCAGTATTTT.

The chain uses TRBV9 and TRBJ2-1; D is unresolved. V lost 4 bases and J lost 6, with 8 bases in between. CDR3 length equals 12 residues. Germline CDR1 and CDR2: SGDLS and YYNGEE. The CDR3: CASSPVSNEQFF. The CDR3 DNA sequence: TGTGCCAGCAGCCCAGTAAGCAATGAGCAGTTCTTC.

The CDR3 DNA reads as TGTGCCAGCAGCCAAGTTGGAGGGGTCGATACGCAGTATTTT. It is translated as CASSQVGGVDTQYF. The chain has TRBV4-2 and TRBJ2-3; D is possibly TRBD2 (6 bases). Trimming took off 1 base at V and 6 bases at J, with 11 bases between the two ends. The germline gives CDR1 LGHNA, CDR2 YNFKEQ. The CDR3 is 14 amino acids.